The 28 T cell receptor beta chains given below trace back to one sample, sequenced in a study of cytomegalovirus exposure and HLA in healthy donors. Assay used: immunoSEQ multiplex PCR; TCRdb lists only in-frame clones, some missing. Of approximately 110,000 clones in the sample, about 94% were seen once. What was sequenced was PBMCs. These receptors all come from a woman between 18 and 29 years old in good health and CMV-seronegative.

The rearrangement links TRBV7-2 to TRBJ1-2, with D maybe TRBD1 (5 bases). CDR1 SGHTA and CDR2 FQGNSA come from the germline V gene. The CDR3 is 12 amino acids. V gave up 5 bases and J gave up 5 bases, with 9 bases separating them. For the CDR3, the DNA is TGTGCCAGCAGCCTAGGGGCGTATGGCTACACCTTC. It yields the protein CASSLGAYGYTF.

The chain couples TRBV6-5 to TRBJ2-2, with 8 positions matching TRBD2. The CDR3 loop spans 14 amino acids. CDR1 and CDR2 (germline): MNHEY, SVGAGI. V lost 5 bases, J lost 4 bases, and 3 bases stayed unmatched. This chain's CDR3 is CASSRTSPTGELFF. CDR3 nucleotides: TGTGCCAGCAGTCGGACTAGCCCCACCGGGGAGCTGTTTTTT.

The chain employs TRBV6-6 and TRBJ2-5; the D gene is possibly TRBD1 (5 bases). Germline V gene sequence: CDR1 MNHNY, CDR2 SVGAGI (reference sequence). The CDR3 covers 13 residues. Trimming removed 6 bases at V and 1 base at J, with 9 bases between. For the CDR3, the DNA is TGTGCCAGCAGAACGACAGTCCAAGAGACCCAGTACTTC. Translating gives CASRTTVQETQYF.

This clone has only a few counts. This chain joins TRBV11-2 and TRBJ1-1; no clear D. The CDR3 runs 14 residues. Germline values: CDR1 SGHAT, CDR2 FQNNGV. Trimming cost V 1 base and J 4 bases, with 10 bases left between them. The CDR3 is CASSLVEGVTEAFF. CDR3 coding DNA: TGTGCCAGCAGCTTAGTAGAGGGTGTCACTGAAGCTTTCTTT.

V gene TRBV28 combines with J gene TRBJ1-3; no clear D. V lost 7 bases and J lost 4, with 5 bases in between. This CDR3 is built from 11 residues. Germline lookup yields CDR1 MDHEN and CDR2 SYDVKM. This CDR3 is CASTTGNTIYF. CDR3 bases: TGTGCCAGCACTACCGGAAACACCATATATTTT.

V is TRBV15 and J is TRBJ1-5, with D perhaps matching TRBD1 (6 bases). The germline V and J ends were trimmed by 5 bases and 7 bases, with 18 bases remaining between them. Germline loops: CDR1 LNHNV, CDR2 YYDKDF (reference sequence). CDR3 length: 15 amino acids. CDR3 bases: TGTGCCACCAGCGGCGCCAGGGGATGGAAACAGCCCCAGCATTTT. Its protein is CATSGARGWKQPQHF.

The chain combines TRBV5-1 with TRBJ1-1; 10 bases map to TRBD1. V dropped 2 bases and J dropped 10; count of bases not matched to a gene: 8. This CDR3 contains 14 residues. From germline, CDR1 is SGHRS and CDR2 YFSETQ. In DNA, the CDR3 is TGCGCCAGCAGCTTTCGACAGGGGGCCGCGGGAGCTTTCTTT. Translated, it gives CASSFRQGAAGAFF.

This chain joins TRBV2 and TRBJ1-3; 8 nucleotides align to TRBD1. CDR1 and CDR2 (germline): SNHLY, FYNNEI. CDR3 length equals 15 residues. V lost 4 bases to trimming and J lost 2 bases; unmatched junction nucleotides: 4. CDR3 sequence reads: CASSATGVTGNTIYF. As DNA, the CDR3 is TGTGCCAGCAGTGCGACAGGGGTCACTGGAAACACCATATATTTT.

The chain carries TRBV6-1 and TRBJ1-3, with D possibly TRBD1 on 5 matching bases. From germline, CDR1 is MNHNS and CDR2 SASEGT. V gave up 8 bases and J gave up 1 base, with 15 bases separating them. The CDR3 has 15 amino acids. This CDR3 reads CASGTGSFSGNTIYF. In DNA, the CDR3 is TGTGCCAGCGGAACAGGATCATTTTCTGGAAACACCATATATTTT.

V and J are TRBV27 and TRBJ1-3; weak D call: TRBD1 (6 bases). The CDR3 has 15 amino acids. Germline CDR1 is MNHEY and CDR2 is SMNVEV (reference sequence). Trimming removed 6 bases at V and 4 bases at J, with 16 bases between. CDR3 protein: CASSQQGFKGNTIYF. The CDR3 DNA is TGTGCCAGCAGCCAACAGGGTTTTAAGGGAAACACCATATATTTT.

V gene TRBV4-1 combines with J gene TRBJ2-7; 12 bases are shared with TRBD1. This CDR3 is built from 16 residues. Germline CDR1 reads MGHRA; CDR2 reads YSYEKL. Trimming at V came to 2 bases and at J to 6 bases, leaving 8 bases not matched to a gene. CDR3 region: CASSQSPGQGAAEQYF. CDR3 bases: TGCGCCAGCAGCCAATCACCGGGACAGGGGGCCGCCGAGCAGTACTTC.

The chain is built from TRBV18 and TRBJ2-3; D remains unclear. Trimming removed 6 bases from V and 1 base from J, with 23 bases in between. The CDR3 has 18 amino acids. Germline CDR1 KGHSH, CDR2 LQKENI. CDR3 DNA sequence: TGTGCCAGCTCGCCTACTACACGGCCCGACCCTGGCACAGATACGCAGTATTTT. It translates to CASSPTTRPDPGTDTQYF. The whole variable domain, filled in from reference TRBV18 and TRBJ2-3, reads NAGVMQNPRHLVRRRGQEARLRCSPMKGHSHVYWYRQLPEEGLKFMVYLQKENIIDESGMPKERFSAEFPKEGPSILRIQQVVRGDSAAYFCASSPTTRPDPGTDTQYFGPGTRLTVL.

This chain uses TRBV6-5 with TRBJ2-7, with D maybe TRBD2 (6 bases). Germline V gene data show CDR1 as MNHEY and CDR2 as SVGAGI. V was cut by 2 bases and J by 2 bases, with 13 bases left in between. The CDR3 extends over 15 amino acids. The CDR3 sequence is CASSYLGDSTYEQYF. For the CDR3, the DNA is TGTGCCAGCAGTTACCTCGGGGACTCGACCTACGAGCAGTACTTC.

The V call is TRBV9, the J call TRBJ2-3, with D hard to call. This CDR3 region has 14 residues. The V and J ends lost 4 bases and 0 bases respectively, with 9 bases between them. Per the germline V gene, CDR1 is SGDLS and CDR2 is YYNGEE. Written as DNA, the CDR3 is TGTGCCAGCAGCACGCAGGAAAGCACAGATACGCAGTATTTT. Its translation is CASSTQESTDTQYF.

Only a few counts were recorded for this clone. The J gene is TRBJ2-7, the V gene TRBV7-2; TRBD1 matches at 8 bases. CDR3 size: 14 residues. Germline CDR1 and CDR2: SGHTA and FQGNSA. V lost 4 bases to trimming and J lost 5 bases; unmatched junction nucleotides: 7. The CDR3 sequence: CASSYDRGANEQYF. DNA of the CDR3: TGTGCCAGCAGCTACGACAGGGGCGCAAACGAGCAGTACTTC.

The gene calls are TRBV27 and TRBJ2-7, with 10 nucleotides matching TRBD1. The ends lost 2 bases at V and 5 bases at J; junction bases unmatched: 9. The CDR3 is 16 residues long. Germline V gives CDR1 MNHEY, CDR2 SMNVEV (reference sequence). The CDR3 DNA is TGTGCCAGCAGTTTACCCCCCGGACAGGGGGTAAACGAGCAGTACTTC. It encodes CASSLPPGQGVNEQYF.

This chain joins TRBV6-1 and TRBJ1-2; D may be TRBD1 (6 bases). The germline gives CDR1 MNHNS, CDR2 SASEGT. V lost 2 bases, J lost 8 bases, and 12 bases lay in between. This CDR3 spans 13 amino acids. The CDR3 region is CASSELGQFGYTF. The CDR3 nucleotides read TGTGCCAGCAGTGAACTTGGACAGTTCGGCTACACCTTC.

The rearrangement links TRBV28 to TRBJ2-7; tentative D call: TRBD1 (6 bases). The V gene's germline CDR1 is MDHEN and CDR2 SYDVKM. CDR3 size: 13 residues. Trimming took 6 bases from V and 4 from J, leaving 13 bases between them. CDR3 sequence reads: CASRSRQEYEQYF. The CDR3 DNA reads TGTGCCAGCAGAAGCCGACAGGAGTACGAGCAGTACTTC. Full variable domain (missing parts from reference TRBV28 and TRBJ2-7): DVKVTQSSRYLVKRTGEKVFLECVQDMDHENMFWYRQDPGLGLRLIYFSYDVKMKEKGDIPEGYSVSREKKERFSLILESASTNQTSMYLCASRSRQEYEQYFGPGTRLTVT.

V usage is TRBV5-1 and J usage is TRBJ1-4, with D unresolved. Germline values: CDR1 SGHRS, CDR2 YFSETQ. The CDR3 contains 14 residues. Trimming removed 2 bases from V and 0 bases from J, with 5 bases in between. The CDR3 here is CASSFGSTNEKLFF. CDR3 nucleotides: TGCGCCAGCAGCTTCGGGTCAACTAATGAAAAACTGTTTTTT.

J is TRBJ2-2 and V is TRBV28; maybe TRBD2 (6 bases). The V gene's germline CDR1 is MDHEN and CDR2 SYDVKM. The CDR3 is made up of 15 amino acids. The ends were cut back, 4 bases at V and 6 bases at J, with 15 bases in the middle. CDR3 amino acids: CASSWAGSPPGELFF. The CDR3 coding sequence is TGTGCCAGCAGTTGGGCCGGGAGCCCCCCCGGGGAGCTGTTTTTT.

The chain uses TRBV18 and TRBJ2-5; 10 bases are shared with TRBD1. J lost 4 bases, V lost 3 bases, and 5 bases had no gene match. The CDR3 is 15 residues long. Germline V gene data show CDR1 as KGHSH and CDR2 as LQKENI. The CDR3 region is CASSPDRGRGETQYF. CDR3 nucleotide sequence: TGTGCCAGCTCACCTGACAGGGGGCGCGGAGAGACCCAGTACTTC.

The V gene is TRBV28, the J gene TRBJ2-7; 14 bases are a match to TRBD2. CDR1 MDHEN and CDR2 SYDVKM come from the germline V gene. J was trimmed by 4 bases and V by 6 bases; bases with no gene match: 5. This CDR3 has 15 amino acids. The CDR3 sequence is CASSPGTSGRYEQYF. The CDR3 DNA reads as TGTGCCAGCAGCCCCGGGACTAGCGGGAGATACGAGCAGTACTTC.

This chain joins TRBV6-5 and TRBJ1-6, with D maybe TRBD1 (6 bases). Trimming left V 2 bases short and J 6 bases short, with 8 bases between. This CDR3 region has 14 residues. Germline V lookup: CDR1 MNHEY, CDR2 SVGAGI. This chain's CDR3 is CASSYVGGNSPLHF. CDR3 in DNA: TGTGCCAGCAGTTACGTAGGGGGTAATTCACCCCTCCACTTT.

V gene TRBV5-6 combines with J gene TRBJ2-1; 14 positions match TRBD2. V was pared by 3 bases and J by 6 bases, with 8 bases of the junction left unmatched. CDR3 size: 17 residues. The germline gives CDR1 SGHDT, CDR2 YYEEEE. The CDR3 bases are TGTGCCAGCAGCTCAGGACTAGCGGGGGGTCTTTTCAATGAGCAGTTCTTC. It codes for CASSSGLAGGLFNEQFF. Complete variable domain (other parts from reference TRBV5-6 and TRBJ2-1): DAGVTQSPTHLIKTRGQQVTLRCSPKSGHDTVSWYQQALGQGPQFIFQYYEEEERQRGNFPDRFSGHQFPNYSSELNVNALLLGDSALYLCASSSGLAGGLFNEQFFGPGTRLTVL.

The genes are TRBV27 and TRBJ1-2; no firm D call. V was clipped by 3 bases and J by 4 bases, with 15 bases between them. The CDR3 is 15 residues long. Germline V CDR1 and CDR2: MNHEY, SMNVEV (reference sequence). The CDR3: CASSFALGESYGYTF. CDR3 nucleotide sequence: TGTGCCAGCAGTTTCGCCCTTGGGGAGAGCTATGGCTACACCTTC.

The CDR3 DNA is TGTGCCAGCAGTGACGAGTCGAGGCAGCTTAACTATGGCTACACCTTC. Amino acids: CASSDESRQLNYGYTF. V usage is TRBV2 and J usage is TRBJ1-2; no reliable D call. V was cut by 3 bases and J by 1 base, with 15 bases left in between. The CDR3 runs to 16 residues. The germline V gene encodes CDR1 SNHLY and CDR2 FYNNEI.

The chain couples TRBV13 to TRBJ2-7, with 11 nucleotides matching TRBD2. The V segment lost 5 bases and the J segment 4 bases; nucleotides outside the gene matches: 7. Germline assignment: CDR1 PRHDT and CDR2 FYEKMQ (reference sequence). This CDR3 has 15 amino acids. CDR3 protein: CASSPRLAGTYEQYF. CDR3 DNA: TGTGCCAGCAGCCCACGACTAGCGGGGACATACGAGCAGTACTTC.

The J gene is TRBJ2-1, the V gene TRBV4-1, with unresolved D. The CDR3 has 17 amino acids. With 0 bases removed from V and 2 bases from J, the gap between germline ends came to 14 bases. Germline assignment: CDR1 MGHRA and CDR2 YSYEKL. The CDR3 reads CASSQETYPIPYNEQFF. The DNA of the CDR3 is TGCGCCAGCAGCCAAGAAACATATCCAATCCCCTACAATGAGCAGTTCTTC.